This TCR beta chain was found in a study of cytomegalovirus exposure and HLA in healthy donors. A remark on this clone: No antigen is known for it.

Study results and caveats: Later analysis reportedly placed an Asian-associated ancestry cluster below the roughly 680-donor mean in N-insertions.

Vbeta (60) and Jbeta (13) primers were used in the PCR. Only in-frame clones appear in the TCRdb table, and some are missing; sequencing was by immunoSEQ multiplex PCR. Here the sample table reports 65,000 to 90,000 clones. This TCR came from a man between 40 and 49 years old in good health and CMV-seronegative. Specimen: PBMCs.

CDR3: CASRGTGEQYF. CDR3 DNA sequence: TGTGCCAGCAGGGGGACTGGCGAGCAGTACTTC. The genes are TRBV2 and TRBJ2-7; weak D call: TRBD2 (6 bases). This CDR3 contains 11 residues. The germline CDR1 and CDR2 sequences are SNHLY and FYNNEI. With 6 bases removed from V and 6 bases from J, the gap between germline ends came to 9 bases.